The clone carrying this TCR beta chain showed up just once. Every patient underwent thyroid surgery untreated. Trimming cost V 7 bases and J 4 bases, with 14 bases left between them. The germline V gene encodes CDR1 SNHLY and CDR2 FYNNEI. The CDR3 has 14 residues. The entry originates in a study of metastatic and nonmetastatic thyroid tumors. MiXCR reprocessed the PCR reads for TCRdb. The table shows tens of thousands of clones, with more than 12% occurring only once. This TCR was recovered from a female donor with papillary thyroid cancer or a benign thyroid nodule (not recorded which). Some clones in this sample may be carry-over from other donors' samples. V is TRBV2 and J is TRBJ2-1; D is unclear. Sample: blood. The CDR3 sequence: CASIPLVPYNEQFF. The CDR3 DNA reads TGTGCCAGCATCCCGTTGGTCCCTTACAATGAGCAGTTCTTC.